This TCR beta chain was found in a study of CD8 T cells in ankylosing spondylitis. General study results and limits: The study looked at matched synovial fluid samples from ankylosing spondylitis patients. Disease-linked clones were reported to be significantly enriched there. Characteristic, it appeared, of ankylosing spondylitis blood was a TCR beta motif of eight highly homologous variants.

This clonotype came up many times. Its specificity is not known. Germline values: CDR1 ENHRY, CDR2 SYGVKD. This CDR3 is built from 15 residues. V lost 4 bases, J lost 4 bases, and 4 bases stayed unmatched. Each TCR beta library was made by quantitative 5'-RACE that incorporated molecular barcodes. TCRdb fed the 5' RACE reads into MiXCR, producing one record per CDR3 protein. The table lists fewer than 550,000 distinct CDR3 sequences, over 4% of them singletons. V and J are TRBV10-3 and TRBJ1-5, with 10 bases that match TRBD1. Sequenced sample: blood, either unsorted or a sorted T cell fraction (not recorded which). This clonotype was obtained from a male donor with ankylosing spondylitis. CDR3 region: CAISGQGARNQPQHF. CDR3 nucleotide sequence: TGTGCCATCAGTGGACAGGGGGCGCGAAATCAGCCCCAGCATTTT.